This T cell receptor (beta chain) originates from a study of Ad26.COV2.S vaccination and SARS-CoV-2 variants. Study-level points and caveats: Those who received the vaccine showed greater spike-specific TCR breadth than those given placebo.

Notes on this clone: The antigen is undetermined.

Treatment here: approximately 18 received Ad26.COV2.S at low or high dose, single or two shots; about 5 received placebo; per-sample allocation not given. Sampling was performed 63 days after the first vaccine or placebo injection. With V trimmed by 2 bases and J by 8 bases, 10 bases remained unmatched. This CDR3 has 16 residues. Germline V lookup: CDR1 SGHTA, CDR2 FQGNSA. The assay was immunoSEQ multiplex PCR, and TCRdb's table has in-frame clones only and misses some. Here the sample spans more than 300,000 clones, around 85% being singletons. J is TRBJ2-1 and V is TRBV7-2; 9 nucleotides align to TRBD1. The receptor comes from a person between 18 and 65 years old who received the Ad26.COV2.S COVID-19 vaccine or a placebo. Sample: peripheral blood, taken in a trial of Ad26.COV2.S vaccine versus placebo. The CDR3 loop reads CASSLKRTGVWDEQFF. The CDR3, as DNA: TGTGCCAGCAGCTTAAAACGGACAGGGGTTTGGGATGAGCAGTTCTTC. The entire variable domain, with the rest obtained from reference TRBV7-2 and TRBJ2-1, is as follows: GAGVSQSPSNKVTEKGKDVELRCDPISGHTALYWYRQSLGQGLEFLIYFQGNSAPDKSGLPSDRFSAERTGGSVSTLTIQRTQQEDSAVYLCASSLKRTGVWDEQFFGPGTRLTVL.